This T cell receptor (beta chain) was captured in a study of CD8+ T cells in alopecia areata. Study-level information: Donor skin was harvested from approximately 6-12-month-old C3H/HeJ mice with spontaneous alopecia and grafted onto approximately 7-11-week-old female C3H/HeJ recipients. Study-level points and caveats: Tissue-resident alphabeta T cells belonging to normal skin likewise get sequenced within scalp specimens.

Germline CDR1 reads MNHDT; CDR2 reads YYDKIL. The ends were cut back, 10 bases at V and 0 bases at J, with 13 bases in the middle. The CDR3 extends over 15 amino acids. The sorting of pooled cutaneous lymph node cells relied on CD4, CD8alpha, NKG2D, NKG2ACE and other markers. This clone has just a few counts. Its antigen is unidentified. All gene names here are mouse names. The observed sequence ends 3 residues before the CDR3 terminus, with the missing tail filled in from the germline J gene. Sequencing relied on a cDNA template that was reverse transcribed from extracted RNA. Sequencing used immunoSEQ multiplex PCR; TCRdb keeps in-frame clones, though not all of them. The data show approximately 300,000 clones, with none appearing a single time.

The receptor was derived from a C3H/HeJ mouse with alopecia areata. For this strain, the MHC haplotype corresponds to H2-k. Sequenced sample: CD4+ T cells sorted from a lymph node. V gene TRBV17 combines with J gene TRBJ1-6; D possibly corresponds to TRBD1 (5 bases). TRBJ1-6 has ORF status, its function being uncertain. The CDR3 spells CAMRRANSYNSPLYF. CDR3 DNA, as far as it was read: TGTGCTATGCGCAGGGCTAATTCCTATAATTCGCCC.